Below, 11 T cell receptor beta chains from the same sample are listed, as sequenced in a study of cytomegalovirus exposure and HLA in healthy donors. The PCR used 60 Vbeta and 13 Jbeta primers. Method: immunoSEQ multiplex PCR; TCRdb's copy keeps in-frame clones and lacks some. The sample data list some 200,000 clones. The sample comprised PBMCs. Source of these receptors: a girl aged 2 to 10 in good health and CMV-seropositive.

The chain couples TRBV5-1 to TRBJ1-2; D is possibly TRBD1 (6 bases). CDR1 SGHRS and CDR2 YFSETQ come from the germline V gene. V was trimmed by 4 bases and J by 4 bases, leaving 14 bases between them. CDR3 length: 14 residues. CDR3 loop: CASSEAGATYGYTF. The CDR3 coding sequence is TGCGCCAGCAGCGAGGCAGGGGCGACCTATGGCTACACCTTC.

This chain connects TRBV19 to TRBJ2-1, with D possibly TRBD1 on 6 matching bases. Germline V gene lookup returns CDR1 LNHDA and CDR2 SQIVND (reference sequence). V lost 3 bases, J lost 8 bases, and 14 bases lay in between. There are 14 residues in the CDR3. The CDR3 region is CASSIRGGADEQFF. CDR3 nucleotide sequence: TGTGCCAGTAGTATCAGGGGTGGGGCGGATGAGCAGTTCTTC.

The chain couples TRBV28 to TRBJ2-3, with 10 bases that match TRBD2. There are 15 residues in the CDR3. V was clipped by 7 bases and J by 1 base; unmatched bases: 5. From germline, CDR1 is MDHEN and CDR2 SYDVKM. CDR3 sequence reads: CASNAGTSGTDTQYF. The CDR3 DNA reads TGTGCCAGCAACGCCGGGACTAGCGGCACAGATACGCAGTATTTT.

The chain carries TRBV7-9 and TRBJ2-7; TRBD2 matches at 12 bases. Per the germline V gene, CDR1 is SEHNR and CDR2 is FQNEAQ (reference sequence). This CDR3 region has 15 residues. V gave up 5 bases and J gave up 4 bases; unmatched junction bases: 6. This CDR3 reads CASSNLGLAGYEQYF. The CDR3 nucleotides are TGTGCCAGCAGCAACCTGGGACTAGCGGGTTACGAGCAGTACTTC.

CDR3 nucleotide sequence: TGTGCCAGTAGTACCGGACAGAGCACAGATACGCAGTATTTT. Its protein is CASSTGQSTDTQYF. The J gene is TRBJ2-3, the V gene TRBV19; weak D call: TRBD1 (6 bases). Germline lookup yields CDR1 LNHDA and CDR2 SQIVND (reference sequence). The CDR3 spans 14 residues. Trimming took 4 bases from V and 0 from J, leaving 8 bases between them. Drawing the rest from reference TRBV19 and TRBJ2-3, the complete variable domain is DGGITQSPKYLFRKEGQNVTLSCEQNLNHDAMYWYRQDPGQGLRLIYYSQIVNDFQKGDIAEGYSVSREKKESFPLTVTSAQKNPTAFYLCASSTGQSTDTQYFGPGTRLTVL.

V usage is TRBV7-2 and J usage is TRBJ2-1, with D perhaps TRBD1 (5 bases). Trimming shortened V by 3 bases and J by 2 bases, and 8 bases separated the two germline ends. The CDR3 length is 14 residues. CDR1 and CDR2 from the germline V gene are SGHTA and FQGNSA. In DNA form, the CDR3 reads TGTGCCAGCAGCTTTCAGGGTCCCTACAATGAGCAGTTCTTC. Translated: CASSFQGPYNEQFF.

The chain has TRBV9 and TRBJ2-7, with 9 bases fitting TRBD1. The CDR3 totals 16 residues. Germline V gives CDR1 SGDLS, CDR2 YYNGEE. The V gene end was trimmed by 4 bases and the J gene end by 2 bases; junction bases not matched to a gene: 10. The CDR3 is CASSTDRGTGTYEQYF. For the CDR3, the DNA is TGTGCCAGCAGCACCGACCGCGGGACAGGGACCTACGAGCAGTACTTC.

The gene calls are TRBV11-3 and TRBJ2-2; 10 positions agree with TRBD2. The germline V gene has CDR1 SGHNT and CDR2 YENEEA. Trimming took 5 bases from V and 0 from J; bases not matched to a gene: 3. The CDR3 is 16 residues long. CDR3 DNA sequence: TGTGCCAGCAGCAGAACTAGCGGGGCGAACACCGGGGAGCTGTTTTTT. Residues: CASSRTSGANTGELFF.

This chain joins TRBV28 and TRBJ2-5; tentative D call: TRBD2 (6 bases). CDR1 and CDR2 from the germline V gene are MDHEN and SYDVKM. V was shortened by 6 bases and J by 4 bases, with 15 bases between the two germline ends. This CDR3 spans 14 amino acids. The CDR3 bases are TGTGCCAGCAGCCCTCTGGGGGGTCGAGAGACCCAGTACTTC. Protein product: CASSPLGGRETQYF.

The rearrangement uses TRBV13 and TRBJ1-1; no firm D call. This CDR3 has 13 residues. Trimming took 3 bases from V and 3 from J, leaving 8 bases between them. The germline CDR1 and CDR2 sequences are PRHDT and FYEKMQ (reference sequence). CDR3 in amino acids: CASSLARYTEAFF. CDR3 bases: TGTGCCAGCAGCTTGGCCAGGTACACTGAAGCTTTCTTT.

The CDR3 loop reads CATSRGLAGGLNEQFF. CDR3 nucleotides: TGTGCCACCAGCAGGGGTTTAGCGGGAGGTCTCAATGAGCAGTTCTTC. This chain links TRBV15 with TRBJ2-1, with 10 nucleotides matching TRBD2. CDR1 is LNHNV, CDR2 YYDKDF, per germline (reference sequence). Trimming cost V 3 bases and J 6 bases; bases outside gene matches: 8. The CDR3 spans 16 residues.